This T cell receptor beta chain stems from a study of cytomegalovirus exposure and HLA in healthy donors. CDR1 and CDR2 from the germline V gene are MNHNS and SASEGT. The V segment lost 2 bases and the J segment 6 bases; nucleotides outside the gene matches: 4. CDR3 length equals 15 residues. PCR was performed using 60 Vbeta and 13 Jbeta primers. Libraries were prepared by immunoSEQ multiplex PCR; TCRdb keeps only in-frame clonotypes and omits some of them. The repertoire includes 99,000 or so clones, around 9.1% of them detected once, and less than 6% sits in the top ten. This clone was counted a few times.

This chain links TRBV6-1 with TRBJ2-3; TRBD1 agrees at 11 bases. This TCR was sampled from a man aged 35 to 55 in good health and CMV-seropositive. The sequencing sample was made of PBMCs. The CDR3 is CASSERDRGGDTQYF. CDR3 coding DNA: TGTGCCAGCAGTGAACGGGACAGGGGGGGGGATACGCAGTATTTT.